This entry lists 20 T cell receptor beta chains sequenced from one sample in a study of cytomegalovirus exposure and HLA in healthy donors. Both 60 Vbeta primers and 13 Jbeta primers went into the PCR. Clones were sequenced by immunoSEQ multiplex PCR, and TCRdb holds only the in-frame ones, with some missing. The sample has 160,000 or so clones; around 80% are singletons. The sample consisted of PBMCs. The receptor source for this set is a woman between 35 and 50 years old in good health and CMV-seronegative.

The CDR3 sequence: CASSLGGSAYTEAFF. The CDR3 region has the DNA TGTGCCAGCAGCTTAGGCGGGTCCGCTTACACTGAAGCTTTCTTT. The rearrangement joins TRBV13 to TRBJ1-1; D not certain. CDR1 PRHDT and CDR2 FYEKMQ come from the germline V gene (reference sequence). V lost 0 bases to trimming and J lost 3 bases, with 11 bases between them. CDR3 length equals 15 residues.

The gene calls are TRBV7-9 and TRBJ1-2; D not certain. The CDR3 is made up of 14 amino acids. V lost 6 bases and J lost 3, with 14 bases in between. Per germline, CDR1 SEHNR and CDR2 FQNEAQ (reference sequence). The CDR3 nucleotides read TGTGCCAGCAGAAGAACAGAAAAAGACTATGGCTACACCTTC. Its protein product is CASRRTEKDYGYTF.

The V gene is TRBV14, the J gene TRBJ1-1; D is unresolved. The V gene lost 2 bases and the J gene lost 5 bases, with 9 bases spanning the gap. Germline lookup yields CDR1 SGHDN and CDR2 FVKESK. The CDR3 runs to 13 residues. DNA of the CDR3: TGTGCCAGCAGCCAACCGGGTAGGACTGAAGCTTTCTTT. Translating it yields CASSQPGRTEAFF.

The chain employs TRBV9 and TRBJ1-5, with 7 bases lining up with TRBD1. V dropped 0 bases and J dropped 7; count of bases not matched to a gene: 4. The germline gives CDR1 SGDLS, CDR2 YYNGEE. The CDR3 contains 14 residues. The CDR3 loop reads CASSVGAGGQPQHF. CDR3 sequence (DNA): TGTGCCAGCAGCGTAGGAGCAGGGGGGCAGCCCCAGCATTTT.

The chain couples TRBV5-4 to TRBJ1-1; 9 bases agree with TRBD1. In germline, CDR1 is SGHNT, CDR2 YYREEE (reference sequence). V gave up 4 bases and J gave up 5 bases; unmatched junction bases: 12. This CDR3 comprises 16 residues. CDR3 sequence reads: CASSPDGWTGATEAFF. The DNA of the CDR3 is TGTGCCAGCAGCCCTGATGGGTGGACAGGGGCTACTGAAGCTTTCTTT. Based on the CDR3 plus reference TRBV5-4 and TRBJ1-1, the full variable domain is ETGVTQSPTHLIKTRGQQVTLRCSSQSGHNTVSWYQQALGQGPQFIFQYYREEENGRGNFPPRFSGLQFPNYSSELNVNALELDDSALYLCASSPDGWTGATEAFFGQGTRLTVV.

CDR3 residues: CASSLGGREGEQFF. As DNA, the CDR3 is TGTGCCAGCAGCTTAGGAGGGAGGGAGGGTGAGCAGTTCTTC. This chain connects TRBV11-3 to TRBJ2-1, with 7 bases fitting TRBD2. CDR3 length: 14 residues. Trimming removed 1 base from V and 9 bases from J; junction bases left unmatched: 6. CDR1 is SGHNT, CDR2 YENEEA, per germline.

This rearrangement joins TRBV5-8 to TRBJ1-6; 10 nucleotides align to TRBD1. V shed 4 bases, J shed 8 bases, and the junction held 9 bases outside the gene matches. Germline V lookup: CDR1 SGHTS, CDR2 YDEGEE. The CDR3 extends over 16 amino acids. The CDR3 reads CASSPRQGARDSPLHF. CDR3 sequence (DNA): TGTGCCAGCAGCCCCAGACAGGGGGCAAGGGATTCACCCCTCCACTTT.

For the CDR3, the DNA is TGTGCCAGCAGTTACTCCACAGGGAACAATCAGCCCCAGCATTTT. Translating it yields CASSYSTGNNQPQHF. The chain joins TRBV6-6 to TRBJ1-5, with a weak D call TRBD1 (6 bases). Per the germline V gene, CDR1 is MNHNY and CDR2 is SVGAGI (reference sequence). V lost 0 bases and J 3 bases, leaving 9 bases between the germline ends. The CDR3 spans 15 residues.

This sequence joins TRBV25-1 and TRBJ1-2; no firm D call. The CDR3 runs 14 residues. Per germline, CDR1 MGHDK and CDR2 SYGVNS. The V end was cut by 3 bases, the J end by 0 bases, with 8 bases between. This CDR3 reads CASSESGTNYGYTF. The CDR3 coding sequence is TGTGCCAGCAGTGAGTCAGGAACTAACTATGGCTACACCTTC.

This clone has just a few counts. This chain joins TRBV5-5 and TRBJ2-5; D not resolved. CDR1 and CDR2 (germline): SGHKS, YYEKEE (reference sequence). The CDR3 covers 12 residues. V lost 4 bases and J lost 0, with 4 bases in between. The CDR3 nucleotides are TGTGCCAGCAGCGCGTACCAAGAGACCCAGTACTTC. This sequence encodes CASSAYQETQYF.

This clone has a handful of counts. This chain uses TRBV10-3 with TRBJ1-2, with D possibly TRBD1 on 6 matching bases. The germline gives CDR1 ENHRY, CDR2 SYGVKD. The CDR3 extends over 14 amino acids. The V end lost 3 bases, the J end lost 4 bases, and 12 bases lay between the germline ends. The CDR3 bases are TGTGCCATCAGTGACTCAGGGGCCCTCTATGGCTACACCTTC. It specifies CAISDSGALYGYTF.

This clone occurred once. The chain uses TRBV7-2 and TRBJ2-3; tentative D call: TRBD2 (6 bases). The CDR3 spans 15 residues. Trimming shortened V by 4 bases and J by 0 bases, and 11 bases separated the two germline ends. In germline, CDR1 is SGHTA, CDR2 FQGNSA. The CDR3 loop is CASSSPGTSTDTQYF. DNA of the CDR3: TGTGCCAGCAGCTCCCCCGGGACTAGCACAGATACGCAGTATTTT.

Turning to this clone: The junction departs from germline at one end; a sequencing error may be responsible. This chain links TRBV7-8 with TRBJ2-5; D is perhaps TRBD2 (6 bases). The CDR3 is made up of 14 amino acids. Germline lookup yields CDR1 SGHVS and CDR2 FQNEAQ. CDR3 coding DNA: TGTGTCAGCGGGCGGGGCAGCTTGCGGGAGACCCAGTACTTC. Its translation is CVSGRGSLRETQYF. Variable domain in full (rest from reference TRBV7-8 and TRBJ2-5): GAGVSQSPRYKVAKRGQDVALRCDPISGHVSLFWYQQALGQGPEFLTYFQNEAQLDKSGLPSDRFFAERPEGSVSTLKIQRTQQEDSAVYLCVSGRGSLRETQYFGPGTRLLVL.

The chain links TRBV28 to TRBJ2-3; TRBD1 is a possible D gene (6 bases). V was clipped by 2 bases and J by 3 bases, with 9 bases between them. Germline V CDR1 and CDR2: MDHEN, SYDVKM. The CDR3 length is 14 residues. In nucleotides, the CDR3 is TGTGCCAGCAGTTTAACCAGGGGTACAGATACGCAGTATTTT. Translation gives CASSLTRGTDTQYF.

The rearrangement links TRBV14 to TRBJ1-2, with D uncertain. V was pared by 4 bases and J by 5 bases, with 17 bases between. The germline gives CDR1 SGHDN, CDR2 FVKESK. The CDR3 covers 15 residues. CDR3 protein: CASSLAGGGTYGYTF. In DNA form, the CDR3 reads TGTGCCAGCAGCCTCGCTGGAGGCGGTACATATGGCTACACCTTC. The whole variable domain, filled in from reference TRBV14 and TRBJ1-2, reads EAGVTQFPSHSVIEKGQTVTLRCDPISGHDNLYWYRRVMGKEIKFLLHFVKESKQDESGMPNNRFLAERTGGTYSTLKVQPAELEDSGVYFCASSLAGGGTYGYTFGSGTRLTVV.

V usage is TRBV6-6 and J usage is TRBJ2-4, with a possible D match to TRBD1 (6 bases). Germline CDR1 is MNHNY and CDR2 is SVGAGI (reference sequence). The ends were cut back, 6 bases at V and 15 bases at J, with 18 bases in the middle. The CDR3 covers 12 residues. The DNA for the CDR3 is TGTGCCAGCAGACTCGACAGGTTGGGTTTGTACTTC. The encoded protein is CASRLDRLGLYF.

The chain has TRBV10-2 and TRBJ2-1, with TRBD2 identical over 8 bases. The junction had 3 bases not matched to a gene; V was cut back by 5 bases and J by 9 bases. There are 12 residues in the CDR3. CDR1 is WSHSY, CDR2 SAAADI, per germline. CDR3 nucleotides: TGCGCCAGCAGTACTAGCGGATTTGAGCAGTTCTTC. Translation: CASSTSGFEQFF.

This chain joins TRBV6-5 and TRBJ2-7; 10 bases align to TRBD2. Germline values: CDR1 MNHEY, CDR2 SVGAGI. V gave up 6 bases and J gave up 2 bases; unmatched junction bases: 4. This CDR3 is 14 amino acids long. The CDR3 loop is CASRRTSGTYEQYF. CDR3 coding DNA: TGTGCCAGCAGGAGGACTAGCGGAACCTACGAGCAGTACTTC.

The chain joins TRBV29-1 to TRBJ1-5; 7 bases match TRBD1. Germline CDR1 and CDR2: SQVTM and ANQGSEA. The CDR3 has 13 residues. Trimming took 5 bases from V and 2 from J; bases not matched to a gene: 3. The CDR3 nucleotides are TGCAGCGTTAGACAGGGAGGCAATCAGCCCCAGCATTTT. Protein sequence: CSVRQGGNQPQHF.

The chain carries TRBV7-2 and TRBJ2-7, with D unclear. Trimming cost V 5 bases and J 5 bases, with 13 bases left between them. In germline, CDR1 is SGHTA, CDR2 FQGNSA. The CDR3 consists of 13 residues. As DNA, the CDR3 is TGTGCCAGCAGCGCTGGGTTGGGCGACGAGCAGTACTTC. It encodes CASSAGLGDEQYF.